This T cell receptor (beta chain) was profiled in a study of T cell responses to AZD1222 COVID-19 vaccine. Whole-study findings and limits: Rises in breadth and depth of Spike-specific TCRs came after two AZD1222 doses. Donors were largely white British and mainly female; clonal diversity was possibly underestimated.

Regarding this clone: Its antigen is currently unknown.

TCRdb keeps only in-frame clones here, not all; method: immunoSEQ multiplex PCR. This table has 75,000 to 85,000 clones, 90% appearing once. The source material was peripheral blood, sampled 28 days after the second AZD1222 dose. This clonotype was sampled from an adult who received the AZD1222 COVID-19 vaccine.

The DNA of the CDR3 is TGTGCCAGCAGTTACTCGGCGGGACAGGGATCAGCTGAGCAGTACTTC. This translates into CASSYSAGQGSAEQYF. The V call is TRBV6-5, the J call TRBJ2-7, with 9 positions matching TRBD1. CDR3 size: 16 residues. The V and J ends lost 0 bases and 7 bases, in that order; junction bases with no gene match: 10. The germline V gene has CDR1 MNHEY and CDR2 SVGAGI.